This T cell receptor beta chain derives from a study of blood T cell repertoires in COVID-19. The CDR3 spans 13 residues. With 1 base removed from V and 9 bases from J, the gap between germline ends came to 7 bases. Looked up from germline, CDR1 is SGHAT and CDR2 is FQNNGV. As concerns this clone: This same CDR3 is encoded by further DNA sequences in the sample.

Only in-frame clones appear in the TCRdb table, and some are missing; sequencing was by immunoSEQ multiplex PCR. The sample lists just over 250,000 clones, about nine tenths seen once, with approximately 2.5% in the top ten. Sequencing was performed on peripheral blood. The origin of this receptor is a person aged 18 to 30 with COVID-19, enrolled during active disease. The chain uses TRBV11-2 and TRBJ1-6, with D uncertain. The CDR3 DNA reads as TGTGCCAGCAGCTTAGGGGCTGGTTCACCCCTCCACTTT. Amino acid sequence: CASSLGAGSPLHF.